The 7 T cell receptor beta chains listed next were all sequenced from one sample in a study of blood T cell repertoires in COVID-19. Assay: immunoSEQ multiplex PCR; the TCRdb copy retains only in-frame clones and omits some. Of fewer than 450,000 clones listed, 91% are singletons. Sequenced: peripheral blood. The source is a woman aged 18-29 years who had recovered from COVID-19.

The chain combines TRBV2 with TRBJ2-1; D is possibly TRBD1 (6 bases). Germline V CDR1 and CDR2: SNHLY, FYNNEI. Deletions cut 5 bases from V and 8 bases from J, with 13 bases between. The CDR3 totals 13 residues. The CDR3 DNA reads TGTGCCAGCAGTACCACAGGGTACCATGAGCAGTTCTTC. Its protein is CASSTTGYHEQFF.

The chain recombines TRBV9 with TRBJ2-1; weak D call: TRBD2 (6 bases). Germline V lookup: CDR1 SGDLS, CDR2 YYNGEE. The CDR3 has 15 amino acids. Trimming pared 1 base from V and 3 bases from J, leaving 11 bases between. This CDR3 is CASSVTGSNYNEQFF. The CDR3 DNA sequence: TGTGCCAGCAGCGTAACCGGGAGTAACTACAATGAGCAGTTCTTC.

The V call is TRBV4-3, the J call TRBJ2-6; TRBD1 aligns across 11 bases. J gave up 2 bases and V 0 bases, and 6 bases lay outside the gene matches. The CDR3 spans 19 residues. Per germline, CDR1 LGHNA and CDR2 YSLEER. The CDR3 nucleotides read TGCGCCAGCAGCCAAGATAGAAGGACAGGGGGCCCTGGGGCCAACGTCCTGACTTTC. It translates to CASSQDRRTGGPGANVLTF.

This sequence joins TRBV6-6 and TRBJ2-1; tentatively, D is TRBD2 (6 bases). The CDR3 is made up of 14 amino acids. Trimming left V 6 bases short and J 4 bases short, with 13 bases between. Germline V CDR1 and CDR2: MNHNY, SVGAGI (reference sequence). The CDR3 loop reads CASSPEGSYNEQFF. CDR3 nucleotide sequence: TGTGCCAGCAGCCCGGAGGGTAGTTACAATGAGCAGTTCTTC.

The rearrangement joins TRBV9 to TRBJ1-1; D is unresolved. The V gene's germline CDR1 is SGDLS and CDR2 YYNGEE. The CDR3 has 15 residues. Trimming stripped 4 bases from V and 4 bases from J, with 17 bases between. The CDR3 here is CASSLVPGRVTEAFF. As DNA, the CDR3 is TGTGCCAGCAGCTTAGTCCCCGGGCGGGTCACTGAAGCTTTCTTT.

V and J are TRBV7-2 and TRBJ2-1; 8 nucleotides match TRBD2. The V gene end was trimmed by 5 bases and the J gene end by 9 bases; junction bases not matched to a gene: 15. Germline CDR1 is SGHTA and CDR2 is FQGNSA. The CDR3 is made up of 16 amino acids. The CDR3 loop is CASSVTSGAGRGEQFF. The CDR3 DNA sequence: TGTGCCAGCAGCGTCACTAGCGGAGCTGGAAGGGGTGAGCAGTTCTTC. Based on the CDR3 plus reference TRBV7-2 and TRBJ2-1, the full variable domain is GAGVSQSPSNKVTEKGKDVELRCDPISGHTALYWYRQSLGQGLEFLIYFQGNSAPDKSGLPSDRFSAERTGGSVSTLTIQRTQQEDSAVYLCASSVTSGAGRGEQFFGPGTRLTVL.

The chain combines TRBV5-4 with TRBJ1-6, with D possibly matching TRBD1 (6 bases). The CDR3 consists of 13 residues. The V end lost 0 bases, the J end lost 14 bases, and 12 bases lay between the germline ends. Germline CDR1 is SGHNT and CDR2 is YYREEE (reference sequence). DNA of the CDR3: TGTGCCAGCAGCTTGGACAGGGAGTCATCCCTCCACTTT. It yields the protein CASSLDRESSLHF.